The present T cell receptor beta chain was sequenced within a study of cytomegalovirus exposure and HLA in healthy donors. At the level of the study: Among several hundred genotyped donors, 80% to 90% fell in the Caucasian-associated ancestry cluster.

Study conclusions and caveats: Cytomegalovirus association was assigned to about 150 TCR beta chains. Equally common other TCR beta chains were less clonally expanded than HLA-associated ones, a later analysis found.

Losses at the gene ends were 5 bases for V and 5 bases for J; bases not matched to a gene: 5. The V gene's germline CDR1 is MDHEN and CDR2 SYDVKM. This CDR3 comprises 13 residues. In the case of this clone: The antigen is undetermined.

Amplification used 60 Vbeta primers and 13 Jbeta primers. Generated by immunoSEQ multiplex PCR, the TCRdb table keeps only in-frame clones and is missing some. The data hold roughly 150,000 clones, with roughly 80% observed a single time. The source of this sequence is a man aged 30 to 39 in good health and CMV-seronegative. The chain links TRBV28 to TRBJ2-7; 8 positions agree with TRBD1. The sequenced sample consisted of PBMCs. In DNA, the CDR3 is TGTGCCAGCAGTGGACAGGGTCGGCACGAGCAGTACTTC. It codes for CASSGQGRHEQYF.